This TCR beta chain was identified in a study of shared clonotypes between healthy human individuals. Overall study results and limits: The study found lower generation probabilities in non-shared clonotypes than in those shared by all four donors.

Researchers partitioned CD4+ cells into CD45RA+ naive and CD45RA-negative memory subsets. Genomic DNA per cell subset filled all wells of several immunoSEQ plates. Sequencing was performed with immunoSEQ multiplex PCR; in TCRdb, only in-frame clones are kept and a portion is missing. The sample comprises under 850,000 clones, around 70% of which are singletons, and about 1.7% rests with the top ten. The trim removed 6 bases at V and 4 bases at J, leaving 8 bases unmatched. Germline V gene sequence: CDR1 MDHEN, CDR2 SYDVKM. This CDR3 is built from 15 residues. With regard to this clone: Its antigen remains unknown.

Material: memory CD4+ T cells sorted from blood. Subset meaning: CD45RA-negative fraction. This receptor was obtained from a woman in her twenties or thirties in good health. This rearrangement joins TRBV28 to TRBJ1-3; 8 bases are a match to TRBD1. DNA for the CDR3: TGTGCCAGCAGGACCCAGGGGGCAGGAGGAAACACCATATATTTT. Its protein is CASRTQGAGGNTIYF. The full variable domain, completed using reference TRBV28 and TRBJ1-3, is DVKVTQSSRYLVKRTGEKVFLECVQDMDHENMFWYRQDPGLGLRLIYFSYDVKMKEKGDIPEGYSVSREKKERFSLILESASTNQTSMYLCASRTQGAGGNTIYFGEGSWLTVV.